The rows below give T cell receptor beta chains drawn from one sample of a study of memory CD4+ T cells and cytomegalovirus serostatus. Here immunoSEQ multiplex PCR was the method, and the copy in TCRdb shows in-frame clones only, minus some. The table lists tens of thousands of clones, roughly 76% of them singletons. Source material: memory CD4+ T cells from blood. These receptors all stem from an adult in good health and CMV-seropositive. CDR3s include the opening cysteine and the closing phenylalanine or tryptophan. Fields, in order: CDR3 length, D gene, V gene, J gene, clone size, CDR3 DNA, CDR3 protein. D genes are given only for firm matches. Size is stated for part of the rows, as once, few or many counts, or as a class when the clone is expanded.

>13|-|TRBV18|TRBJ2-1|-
TGTGCCAGCTCACCAGTACTAAACAATGAGCAGTTCTTC
CASSPVLNNEQFF
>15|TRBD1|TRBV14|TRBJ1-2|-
TGTGCCAGCAGCCAACACAGGGGGCAAGACTATGGCTACACCTTC
CASSQHRGQDYGYTF
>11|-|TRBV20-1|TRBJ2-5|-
TGCAGTGCCGTCGGACAAGAGACCCAGTACTTC
CSAVGQETQYF
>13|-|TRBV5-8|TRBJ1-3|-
TGTGCCAGCAGGGGTACAGGGCGAAACACCATATATTTT
CASRGTGRNTIYF
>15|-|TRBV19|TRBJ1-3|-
TGTGCCAGTAGTAAGGACGAGGGCGCAAGGAACACCATATATTTT
CASSKDEGARNTIYF
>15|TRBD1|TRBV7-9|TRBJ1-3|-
TGTGCCAGCAGCTTATCTGGACAGGTTGGAAACACCATATATTTT
CASSLSGQVGNTIYF
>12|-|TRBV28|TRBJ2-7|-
TGTGCCAGCATGACGGGCCTACTCGAGCAGTACTTC
CASMTGLLEQYF
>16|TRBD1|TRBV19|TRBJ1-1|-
TGTGCCAGTGACAGGGGCGTGGCACGGATGAACACTGAAGCTTTCTTT
CASDRGVARMNTEAFF
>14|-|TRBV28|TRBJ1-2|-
TGTGCCAGCATCCCCGCGGTCAGGAGCTATGGCTACACCTTC
CASIPAVRSYGYTF
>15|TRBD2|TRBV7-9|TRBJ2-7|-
TGTGCCAGCAGCCTCGGACTAGCGGGTTTCGGCGAGCAGTACTTC
CASSLGLAGFGEQYF
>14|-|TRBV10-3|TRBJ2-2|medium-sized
TGTGCCATCAGTGGTGGGCCGGACACCGGGGAGCTGTTTTTT
CAISGGPDTGELFF
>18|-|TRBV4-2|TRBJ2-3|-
TGTGCCAGCAGTCAAGAACACGCTTCGGGTAGGGGAGTAGATACGCAGTATTTT
CASSQEHASGRGVDTQYF
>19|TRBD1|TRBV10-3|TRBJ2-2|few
TGTGCCATCAGTGAGCCGACAAGAGGGACAGGGGGCCGGACCGGGGAGCTGTTTTTT
CAISEPTRGTGGRTGELFF
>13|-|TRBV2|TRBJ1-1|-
TGTGCCAGCAGTGAGGGCAGGAAGGGTGAAGCTTTCTTT
CASSEGRKGEAFF
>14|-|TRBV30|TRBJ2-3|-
TGTGCCTGGAGTGTTGTGGGAGACACAGATACGCAGTATTTT
CAWSVVGDTDTQYF
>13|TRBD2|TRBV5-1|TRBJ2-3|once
TGCGCCAGCGAGGGAGGGGCGGCAGATACGCAGTATTTT
CASEGGAADTQYF
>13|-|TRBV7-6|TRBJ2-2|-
TGTGCCAGCAGCTTTGGGAGAGACGGGGAGCTGTTTTTT
CASSFGRDGELFF
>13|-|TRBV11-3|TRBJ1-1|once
TGTGCCAGCAGCTTAGAGGGGGCAACTGAAGCTTTCTTT
CASSLEGATEAFF
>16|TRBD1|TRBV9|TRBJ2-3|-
TGTGCCAGCAGCGTATCGGGACAGACAAGCACAGATACGCAGTATTTT
CASSVSGQTSTDTQYF
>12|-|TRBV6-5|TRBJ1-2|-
TGTGCCAGCAGTTACACCAACGATGGCTACACCTTC
CASSYTNDGYTF
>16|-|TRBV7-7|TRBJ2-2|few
TGTGCCAGCAGCCCACAGCTAGGCACGAACACCGGGGAGCTGTTTTTT
CASSPQLGTNTGELFF
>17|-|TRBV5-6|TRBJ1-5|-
TGTGCCAGCAGCTTAAACCGGGGGCAGGGTTTCCCTCAGCCCCAGCATTTT
CASSLNRGQGFPQPQHF
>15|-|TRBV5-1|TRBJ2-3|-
TGCGCCAGCAGCTTGGCTGGCAGAGTCACAGATACGCAGTATTTT
CASSLAGRVTDTQYF
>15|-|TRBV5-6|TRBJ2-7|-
TGTGCCAGCAGCTTGAGAGGGGGGCGCAGGAACGAGCAGTACTTC
CASSLRGGRRNEQYF
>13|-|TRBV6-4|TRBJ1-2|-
TGTGCCAGCAGTGACAGGAAGGTCTATGGCTACACCTTC
CASSDRKVYGYTF
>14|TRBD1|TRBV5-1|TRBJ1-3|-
TGCGCCAGCAGCGATAGGGGGCTGGGAAACACCATATATTTT
CASSDRGLGNTIYF
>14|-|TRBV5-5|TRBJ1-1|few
TGTGCCAGCAGCACGGCGGTAGGGTACACTGAAGCTTTCTTT
CASSTAVGYTEAFF
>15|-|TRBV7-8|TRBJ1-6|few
TGTGCCAGCAGGAACATCCGGGACCCAAATTCACCCCTCCACTTT
CASRNIRDPNSPLHF
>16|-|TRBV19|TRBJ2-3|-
TGTGCCAGTAGTATCAGGGGGACTGTCCTCACAGATACGCAGTATTTT
CASSIRGTVLTDTQYF
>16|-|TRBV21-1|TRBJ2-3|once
TGTGCCAGCAGCAAAAGTTACGGGGGCCTCACAGATACGCAGTATTTT
CASSKSYGGLTDTQYF
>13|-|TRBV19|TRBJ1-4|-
TGTGCCAGTAATCTTAACAGGGATGAAAAACTGTTTTTT
CASNLNRDEKLFF
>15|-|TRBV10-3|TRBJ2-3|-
TGTGCCATCAGTGAGTCTGAACTACGCACAGATACGCAGTATTTT
CAISESELRTDTQYF
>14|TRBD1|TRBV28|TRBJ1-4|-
TGTGCCAGCAGTTTGAGACAGGGTAATGAAAAACTGTTTTTT
CASSLRQGNEKLFF
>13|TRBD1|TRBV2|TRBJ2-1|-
TGTGCCAGCAGTCGGGACAGGGTAAATGAGCAGTTCTTC
CASSRDRVNEQFF
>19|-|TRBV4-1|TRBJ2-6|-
TGCGCCAGCAGCCAAGATGGTCGGGGTCCCGTCTCTGGGGCCAACGTCCTGACTTTC
CASSQDGRGPVSGANVLTF
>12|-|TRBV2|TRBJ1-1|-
TGTGCCAGCAATCGGCGGGGGACTGAAGCTTTCTTT
CASNRRGTEAFF
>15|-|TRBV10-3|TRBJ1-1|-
TGTGCCATCAGTGAGTCGGGCAGGGGAGGGGGTGAAGCTTTCTTT
CAISESGRGGGEAFF
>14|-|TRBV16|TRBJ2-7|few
TGTGCCAGCAGCCGTTCCGGGGGCAGATACGAGCAGTACTTC
CASSRSGGRYEQYF
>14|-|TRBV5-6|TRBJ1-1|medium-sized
TGTGCCAGCAGCCCCTGGCCGGGGGACACTGAAGCTTTCTTT
CASSPWPGDTEAFF
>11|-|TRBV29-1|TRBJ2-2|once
TGCAGCGTTAAGGACACCGGGGAGCTGTTTTTT
CSVKDTGELFF
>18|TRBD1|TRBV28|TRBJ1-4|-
TGTGCCAGCAGTCCCGGGAGGGGGCCTAAATCAACTAATGAAAAACTGTTTTTT
CASSPGRGPKSTNEKLFF
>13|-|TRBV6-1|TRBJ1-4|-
TGTGCCAGCAGTGAAAGTATCAATGAAAAACTGTTTTTT
CASSESINEKLFF
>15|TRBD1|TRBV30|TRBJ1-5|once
TGTGCCTGGAGCCCAGGACAGGGGCGCAATCAGCCCCAGCATTTT
CAWSPGQGRNQPQHF
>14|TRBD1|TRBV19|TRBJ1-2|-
TGTGCCAGTAGTGGGCGGACAGGGAGGTATGGCTACACCTTC
CASSGRTGRYGYTF
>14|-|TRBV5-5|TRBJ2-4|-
TGTGCCAGCAGCTTGGAATCAGCCAAAAACATTCAGTACTTC
CASSLESAKNIQYF
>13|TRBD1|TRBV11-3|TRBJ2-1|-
TGTGCCAGCGGCAAGGACAGGAACAATGAGCAGTTCTTC
CASGKDRNNEQFF
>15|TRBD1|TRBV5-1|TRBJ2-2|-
TGCGCCAGCAGCCTGGGACAGGGCGGCACCGGGGAGCTGTTTTTT
CASSLGQGGTGELFF
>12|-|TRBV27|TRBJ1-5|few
TGTGCCAGCCAAACGGGCAATCAGCCCCAGCATTTT
CASQTGNQPQHF
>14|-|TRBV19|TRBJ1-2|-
TGTGCCAGTAGTGCCCTCGGGAGCAGCTATGGCTACACCTTC
CASSALGSSYGYTF
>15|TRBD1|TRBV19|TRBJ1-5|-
TGTGCCAGTAGTACCCCCGGGACAGGGAATCAGCCCCAGCATTTT
CASSTPGTGNQPQHF
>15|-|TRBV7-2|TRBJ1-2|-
TGTGCCAGCAGCTTAGTTGCCGCTGAACTTAATGGCTACACCTTC
CASSLVAAELNGYTF
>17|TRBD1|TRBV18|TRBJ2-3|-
TGTGCCAGCTCACCTTGGGGGACAGGGGTCGGCACAGATACGCAGTATTTT
CASSPWGTGVGTDTQYF
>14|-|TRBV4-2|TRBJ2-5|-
TGTGCCAGCAGCCAAGGATGGCGGGAAGAGACCCAGTACTTC
CASSQGWREETQYF
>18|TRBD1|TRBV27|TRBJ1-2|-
TGTGCCAGCAGTATACACCGGGACAGGGGGCGGTTTGACTATGGCTACACCTTC
CASSIHRDRGRFDYGYTF
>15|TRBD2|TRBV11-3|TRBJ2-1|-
TGTGCCAGCAGCTTAGATTCGCGGGAGGGCACTGAGCAGTTCTTC
CASSLDSREGTEQFF
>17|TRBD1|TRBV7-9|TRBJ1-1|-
TGTGCCAGCAGCCCTACCCGGACAGGGGGGGTGAACACTGAAGCTTTCTTT
CASSPTRTGGVNTEAFF
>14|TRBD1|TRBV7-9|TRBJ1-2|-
TGTGCCAGCAGCTTAGTAGGGGGCGGCTATGGCTACACCTTC
CASSLVGGGYGYTF
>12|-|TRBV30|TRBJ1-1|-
TGTGCCTGGATGGATCCTGACACTGAAGCTTTCTTT
CAWMDPDTEAFF
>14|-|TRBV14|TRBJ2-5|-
TGTGCCAGCAGCCCAGGGTTGTACCAAGAGACCCAGTACTTC
CASSPGLYQETQYF
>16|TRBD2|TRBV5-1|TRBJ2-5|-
TGCGCCAGCAGCTTGGGTGGAGCGGGATTGACAGAGACCCAGTACTTC
CASSLGGAGLTETQYF